This TCR beta chain was retrieved from a study of neurological immune-mediated disorders. This clonotype showed up many times. The team produced cDNA through 5'RACE using 10-nucleotide random UMIs. Sequencing runs each yielded over 170 million TCR-beta sequences from 15-18 subjects. From the 5' RACE reads, TCRdb called clonotypes with MiXCR, one entry per CDR3 protein. The sample includes some 30,000 distinct CDR3 sequences, about 21% of them seen just once. V was pared by 4 bases and J by 4 bases, with 8 bases between. Germline lookup yields CDR1 MGHDK and CDR2 SYGVNS. CDR3 length equals 13 residues. This chain links TRBV25-1 with TRBJ1-5; a weak D match, TRBD1 (6 bases). The sequenced material came from PBMCs. The TCR comes from a woman in her fifties or sixties in good health. This chain's CDR3 is CASSGTANQPQHF. The CDR3 coding sequence is TGTGCCAGCAGTGGGACAGCGAATCAGCCCCAGCATTTT. The full variable domain, with the rest looked up from reference TRBV25-1 and TRBJ1-5, is EADIYQTPRYLVIGTGKKITLECSQTMGHDKMYWYQQDPGMELHLIHYSYGVNSTEKGDLSSESTVSRIRTEHFPLTLESARPSHTSQYLCASSGTANQPQHFGDGTRLSIL.